This TCR beta chain was retrieved from a study of T cells in tuberculosis. Overall study findings and caveats: Active tuberculosis alpha repertoires lay closer to GMM-specific TCRs than controls'. The TCR-beta difference was not significant; alpha differences partly reflected length. Cases with active tuberculosis were adults, while controls were adolescents.

Sequenced by immunoSEQ multiplex PCR; TCRdb stores in-frame clones only, minus some. The sample gives some 23,000 clones, around 90% of which show up once; around a sixth is in the top ten. In regard to this clone: Its antigen is not identified.

The CDR3 is made up of 12 amino acids. The germline CDR1 and CDR2 sequences are GTSNPN and SVGIG (reference sequence). Unmatched junction bases numbered 2, after V lost 4 bases and J lost 9 bases. The chain is built from TRBV30 and TRBJ2-6; 8 bases line up with TRBD1. The sequenced material came from PBMCs. The TCR originated in a donor between 10 and 35 years old with latent tuberculosis or without tuberculosis infection. Some clones in this sample may be carry-over from other donors' samples. The chain's CDR3 is CAWTGGLNVLTF. DNA for the CDR3: TGTGCCTGGACAGGGGGCCTCAACGTCCTGACTTTC.